This T cell receptor (beta chain) is from a study of vaccination and CD4 T cells after COVID-19. In the case of this clonotype: Its antigen remains unknown.

This CDR3 has 12 amino acids. The germline CDR1 and CDR2 sequences are SGHTA and FQGNSA. Trimming cost V 1 base and J 7 bases, with 7 bases left between them. With the Oncomine TCR Beta short-read assay, DNA from cultured CD4+ T cells was sequenced. From the PCR reads, TCRdb called clonotypes with MiXCR, one entry per CDR3 protein. This sample has roughly 19,000 distinct CDR3 sequences, with more than 50% found just once. Indicated treatment: approximately nine-day PBMC culture with coronavirus spike peptide pools or control peptides (ViraFEST assay). Expansion of antigen-specific T cells with peptide pools by ViraFEST preceded sequencing of TCRs. Every well contained under 2.5 million PBMCs, which were grown with around 10 IU/ml IL-2 and 10 ug/ml peptide pools. A half-volume replacement of the medium with fresh IL-2 medium was performed on days 3 and 7. Study-wide points: The median SARS-CoV-2-reactive clonotype number increased from about 20 to 38, without statistical significance.

Sample: CD4+ T cells from blood, cultured in vitro. This receptor was taken from a human donor who had recovered from COVID-19. The chain recombines TRBV7-2 with TRBJ1-2; D gene uncertain. In nucleotides, the CDR3 is TGTGCCAGCAGCTTAGGCGCGTTTGGCTACACCTTC. Its translation is CASSLGAFGYTF. The variable domain in full, with the rest retrieved from reference TRBV7-2 and TRBJ1-2, is GAGVSQSPSNKVTEKGKDVELRCDPISGHTALYWYRQSLGQGLEFLIYFQGNSAPDKSGLPSDRFSAERTGGSVSTLTIQRTQQEDSAVYLCASSLGAFGYTFGSGTRLTVV.